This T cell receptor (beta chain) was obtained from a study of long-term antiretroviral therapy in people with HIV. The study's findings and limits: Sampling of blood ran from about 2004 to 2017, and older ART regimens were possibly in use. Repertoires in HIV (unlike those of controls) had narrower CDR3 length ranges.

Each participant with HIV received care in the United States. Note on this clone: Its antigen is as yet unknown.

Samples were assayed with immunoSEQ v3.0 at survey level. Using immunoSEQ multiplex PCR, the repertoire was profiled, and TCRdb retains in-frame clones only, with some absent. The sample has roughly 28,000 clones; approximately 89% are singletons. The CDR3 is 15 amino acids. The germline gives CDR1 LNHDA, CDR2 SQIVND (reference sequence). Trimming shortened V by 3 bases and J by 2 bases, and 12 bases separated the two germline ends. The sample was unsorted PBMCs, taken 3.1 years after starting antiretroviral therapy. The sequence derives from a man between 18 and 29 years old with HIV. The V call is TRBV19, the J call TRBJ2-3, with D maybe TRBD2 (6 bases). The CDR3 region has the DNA TGTGCCAGTAGTATGCCGCTAGCGCACACAGATACGCAGTATTTT. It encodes CASSMPLAHTDTQYF.